Listed below are T cell receptor beta chains from one sample, sequenced in a study of blood T cell repertoires in COVID-19. Sequencing used immunoSEQ multiplex PCR; TCRdb keeps in-frame clones, though not all of them. Of approximately 11,000 clones in the sample, about 70% were seen once. The specimen sequenced was peripheral blood. All receptors come from a man in his sixties with COVID-19, enrolled during active disease. The CDR3 runs from the conserved cysteine through the conserved F or W. Each record gives: V gene, J gene, D gene, clone size, CDR3 DNA, CDR3 protein. D genes are given only for firm matches. Some rows have no size entry. The others give once, few or many, or a class for an expanded clone.

v_call: TRBV10-3; j_call: TRBJ2-2; d_call: -; clone_size: -; cdr3_nt: TGTGCCATCAGTGAGTCGGTTAGAGCCGGGGAGCTGTTTTTT; cdr3_aa: CAISESVRAGELFF
v_call: TRBV24-1; j_call: TRBJ1-1; d_call: TRBD1; clone_size: -; cdr3_nt: TGTGCCACCAGTGATCATCCCGGGACAGGGGCGAAAACTGAAGCTTTCTTT; cdr3_aa: CATSDHPGTGAKTEAFF
v_call: TRBV5-6; j_call: TRBJ1-2; d_call: TRBD1; clone_size: -; cdr3_nt: TGTGCCAGCAGCTTGGCCAGACAGGGCCGCTATGGCTACACCTTC; cdr3_aa: CASSLARQGRYGYTF
v_call: TRBV24-1; j_call: TRBJ2-1; d_call: -; clone_size: once; cdr3_nt: TGTGCCACCAGTGATTTTCTTTCGGGAGCAGGGTCCTACAATGAGCAGTTCTTC; cdr3_aa: CATSDFLSGAGSYNEQFF
v_call: TRBV28; j_call: TRBJ1-2; d_call: TRBD1; clone_size: -; cdr3_nt: TGTGCCAGCAGTCCTCCCTCACAGGGGGCCTATGGCTACACCTTC; cdr3_aa: CASSPPSQGAYGYTF
v_call: TRBV11-3; j_call: TRBJ2-2; d_call: TRBD1; clone_size: -; cdr3_nt: TGTGCCAGCAGTTTTCGGACAGGGGCTCCCGGGGAGCTGTTTTTT; cdr3_aa: CASSFRTGAPGELFF
v_call: TRBV7-9; j_call: TRBJ1-4; d_call: -; clone_size: few; cdr3_nt: TGTGCCAGCAGCCCCTGGGGGGGCGAAAAACTGTTTTTT; cdr3_aa: CASSPWGGEKLFF
v_call: TRBV2; j_call: TRBJ1-2; d_call: -; clone_size: -; cdr3_nt: TGTGCCACCCCGGTCGGGGGGAGCTCGGGCTACACCTTC; cdr3_aa: CATPVGGSSGYTF
v_call: TRBV9; j_call: TRBJ2-1; d_call: TRBD2; clone_size: -; cdr3_nt: TGTGCCAGCAGCGTAGAGGTATTAGCGGGAGCCAGCTCCTACAATGAGCAGTTCTTC; cdr3_aa: CASSVEVLAGASSYNEQFF
v_call: TRBV4-2; j_call: TRBJ1-5; d_call: -; clone_size: few; cdr3_nt: TGTGCCAGCAGCCAAGAGGCGGCCGCCAATAGCAATCAGCCCCAGCATTTT; cdr3_aa: CASSQEAAANSNQPQHF
v_call: TRBV7-3; j_call: TRBJ1-1; d_call: TRBD1; clone_size: -; cdr3_nt: TGTGCCAGCAGCAACAGGGGCGGCACTGAAGCTTTCTTT; cdr3_aa: CASSNRGGTEAFF
v_call: TRBV27; j_call: TRBJ1-2; d_call: -; clone_size: few; cdr3_nt: TGTGCCAGCAGTTCCGAGGGGGACTATGGCTACACCTTC; cdr3_aa: CASSSEGDYGYTF
v_call: TRBV3-1/TRBV3-2; j_call: TRBJ1-6; d_call: -; clone_size: -; cdr3_nt: TGTGCCAGCAGCCAGGGGGGTGACGGGATAGATTCACCCCTCCACTTT; cdr3_aa: CASSQGGDGIDSPLHF
v_call: TRBV7-9; j_call: TRBJ1-1; d_call: -; clone_size: medium-sized; cdr3_nt: TGTGCCAGCAGCCCTGGGCACACTGAAGCTTTCTTT; cdr3_aa: CASSPGHTEAFF
v_call: TRBV12-3/TRBV12-4; j_call: TRBJ1-4; d_call: -; clone_size: -; cdr3_nt: TGTGCCAGCAGCCAGATGGAAAAACTGTTTTTT; cdr3_aa: CASSQMEKLFF
v_call: TRBV6-5; j_call: TRBJ1-6; d_call: -; clone_size: -; cdr3_nt: TGTGCCAGCAGTCGTTCCTATAATTCACCCCTCCACTTT; cdr3_aa: CASSRSYNSPLHF
v_call: TRBV12-3/TRBV12-4; j_call: TRBJ1-4; d_call: -; clone_size: -; cdr3_nt: TGTGCCAGCAGAAAAACGGCTAATGAAAAACTGTTTTTT; cdr3_aa: CASRKTANEKLFF
v_call: TRBV13; j_call: TRBJ1-1; d_call: -; clone_size: once; cdr3_nt: TGTGCCAGCAGCTTAGATGGGGTAGGGGACACTGAAGCTTTCTTT; cdr3_aa: CASSLDGVGDTEAFF
v_call: TRBV13; j_call: TRBJ1-1; d_call: -; clone_size: -; cdr3_nt: TGTGCCAGCAGCGTACAGGGTTCCACTGAAGCTTTCTTT; cdr3_aa: CASSVQGSTEAFF
v_call: TRBV15; j_call: TRBJ1-1; d_call: -; clone_size: once; cdr3_nt: TGTGCCACCAGCAAAATTCTGGAGGGAACTGAAGCTTTCTTT; cdr3_aa: CATSKILEGTEAFF
v_call: TRBV6-1; j_call: TRBJ1-3; d_call: -; clone_size: -; cdr3_nt: TGTGCCAGCAGTGATCCAGCAGGGAGGGCTGGAAACACCATATATTTT; cdr3_aa: CASSDPAGRAGNTIYF
v_call: TRBV18; j_call: TRBJ2-5; d_call: TRBD2; clone_size: -; cdr3_nt: TGTGCCAGCTCACCCGGACTAGCGGGGGGCCAAGAGACCCAGTACTTC; cdr3_aa: CASSPGLAGGQETQYF
v_call: TRBV27; j_call: TRBJ2-5; d_call: TRBD1; clone_size: -; cdr3_nt: TGTGCCAGCAGTCCATCGACAGGGTCGGAGACCCAGTACTTC; cdr3_aa: CASSPSTGSETQYF
v_call: TRBV19; j_call: TRBJ2-2; d_call: TRBD2; clone_size: -; cdr3_nt: TGTGCCAGTACCCCTAGCGGGAGGGGGGAGCTGTTTTTT; cdr3_aa: CASTPSGRGELFF
v_call: TRBV11-3; j_call: TRBJ2-1; d_call: -; clone_size: -; cdr3_nt: TGTGCCAGCAGCCCTTCCGGGACCTACAATGAGCAGTTCTTC; cdr3_aa: CASSPSGTYNEQFF
v_call: TRBV14; j_call: TRBJ1-2; d_call: -; clone_size: -; cdr3_nt: TGTGCCAGCAGCCAAGAAGGGAGGCTTGTGGGAGGCTACACCTTC; cdr3_aa: CASSQEGRLVGGYTF
v_call: TRBV6-2/TRBV6-3; j_call: TRBJ2-5; d_call: TRBD1; clone_size: once; cdr3_nt: TGTGCCAGCAGCCTCCGGGACAGGGTCACAGAGACCCAGTACTTC; cdr3_aa: CASSLRDRVTETQYF
v_call: TRBV27; j_call: TRBJ1-1; d_call: TRBD1; clone_size: few; cdr3_nt: TGTGCCAGCAGTTTAGGACAGGGCTTGGGAACTGAAGCTTTCTTT; cdr3_aa: CASSLGQGLGTEAFF
v_call: TRBV6-1; j_call: TRBJ1-5; d_call: TRBD1; clone_size: -; cdr3_nt: TGTGCCAGCAGCAACCCCGGGACAGGGCATCAGCCCCAGCATTTT; cdr3_aa: CASSNPGTGHQPQHF
v_call: TRBV2; j_call: TRBJ2-1; d_call: -; clone_size: -; cdr3_nt: TGTGCCAGCAGTGAATTAGGACACCTCTACAATGAGCAGTTCTTC; cdr3_aa: CASSELGHLYNEQFF
v_call: TRBV15; j_call: TRBJ1-2; d_call: TRBD1; clone_size: -; cdr3_nt: TGTGCCACCAGCAGGCGGACAGGGTTTCCTTATGGCTACACCTTC; cdr3_aa: CATSRRTGFPYGYTF
v_call: TRBV10-3; j_call: TRBJ1-2; d_call: -; clone_size: -; cdr3_nt: TGTGCCATCTCGGGGGGCGCATATGGCTACACCTTC; cdr3_aa: CAISGGAYGYTF
v_call: TRBV27; j_call: TRBJ2-2; d_call: TRBD2; clone_size: -; cdr3_nt: TGTGCCAGCAGTCTAGGGGCTAGCGGGGGAACAACCGGGGAGCTGTTTTTT; cdr3_aa: CASSLGASGGTTGELFF
v_call: TRBV6-1; j_call: TRBJ1-2; d_call: -; clone_size: -; cdr3_nt: TGTGCCAGCAGTGAAGCCCCATTTACAGGGCGAAATAACTATGGCTACACCTTC; cdr3_aa: CASSEAPFTGRNNYGYTF
v_call: TRBV11-2; j_call: TRBJ2-1; d_call: TRBD2; clone_size: -; cdr3_nt: TGTGCCAGCAGCTCCCTGACTAGCTCAGTCGATGAGCAGTTCTTC; cdr3_aa: CASSSLTSSVDEQFF
v_call: TRBV4-2; j_call: TRBJ2-1; d_call: TRBD2; clone_size: -; cdr3_nt: TGTGCCAGCAGCCTCCGGGGGGGACGGGGTAACTACAATGAGCAGTTCTTC; cdr3_aa: CASSLRGGRGNYNEQFF
v_call: TRBV5-1; j_call: TRBJ2-1; d_call: TRBD1; clone_size: -; cdr3_nt: TGCGCCAGCCGGCCGTGGGACAGGGGATGGGATGAGCAGTTCTTC; cdr3_aa: CASRPWDRGWDEQFF
v_call: TRBV28; j_call: TRBJ1-5; d_call: -; clone_size: -; cdr3_nt: TGTGCCAGCAGTCGAGCTCAGCCCCAGCATTTT; cdr3_aa: CASSRAQPQHF
v_call: TRBV3-1/TRBV3-2; j_call: TRBJ2-1; d_call: TRBD2; clone_size: -; cdr3_nt: TGTGCCAGCAGCCAAATAAGCGGGAGAAGCTACAATGAGCAGTTCTTC; cdr3_aa: CASSQISGRSYNEQFF
v_call: TRBV6-5; j_call: TRBJ1-1; d_call: -; clone_size: -; cdr3_nt: TGTGCCCACCGGTTGGGGGGCACTGAAGCTTTCTTT; cdr3_aa: CAHRLGGTEAFF
v_call: TRBV6-5; j_call: TRBJ2-7; d_call: TRBD1; clone_size: -; cdr3_nt: TGTGCCAGCAGTACACGGACAGGGTCCGAGCAGTACTTC; cdr3_aa: CASSTRTGSEQYF
v_call: TRBV7-2; j_call: TRBJ1-2; d_call: -; clone_size: -; cdr3_nt: TGTGCCAGCAGCTTAATAGGGGCTGGGAACTATGGCTACACCTTC; cdr3_aa: CASSLIGAGNYGYTF
v_call: TRBV6-6; j_call: TRBJ1-5; d_call: -; clone_size: few; cdr3_nt: TGTGCCAGCAGTTACTCGATAACATTTACCAATCAGCCCCAGCATTTT; cdr3_aa: CASSYSITFTNQPQHF
v_call: TRBV14; j_call: TRBJ1-1; d_call: TRBD1; clone_size: -; cdr3_nt: TGTGCCAGCAGCCATTATGGACAGGGTAGATCCCTCCCTGAAGCTTTCTTT; cdr3_aa: CASSHYGQGRSLPEAFF
v_call: TRBV20-1; j_call: TRBJ1-5; d_call: -; clone_size: -; cdr3_nt: TGCAGTGCTAGTCAGGGAAATAGCAATCAGCCCCAGCATTTT; cdr3_aa: CSASQGNSNQPQHF
v_call: TRBV25-1; j_call: TRBJ2-3; d_call: -; clone_size: -; cdr3_nt: TGTGCCAGCCTGGCGGGGGCCACAGATACGCAGTATTTT; cdr3_aa: CASLAGATDTQYF
v_call: TRBV6-2/TRBV6-3; j_call: TRBJ2-3; d_call: -; clone_size: -; cdr3_nt: TGTGCCAGCAGTTACTCCACCTACAGGGTTCCTGGGGATGCGCAGTATTTT; cdr3_aa: CASSYSTYRVPGDAQYF
v_call: TRBV6-1; j_call: TRBJ2-3; d_call: TRBD1; clone_size: -; cdr3_nt: TGTGCCAGCAGTGACAGGGGGCCTACAGATACGCAGTATTTT; cdr3_aa: CASSDRGPTDTQYF